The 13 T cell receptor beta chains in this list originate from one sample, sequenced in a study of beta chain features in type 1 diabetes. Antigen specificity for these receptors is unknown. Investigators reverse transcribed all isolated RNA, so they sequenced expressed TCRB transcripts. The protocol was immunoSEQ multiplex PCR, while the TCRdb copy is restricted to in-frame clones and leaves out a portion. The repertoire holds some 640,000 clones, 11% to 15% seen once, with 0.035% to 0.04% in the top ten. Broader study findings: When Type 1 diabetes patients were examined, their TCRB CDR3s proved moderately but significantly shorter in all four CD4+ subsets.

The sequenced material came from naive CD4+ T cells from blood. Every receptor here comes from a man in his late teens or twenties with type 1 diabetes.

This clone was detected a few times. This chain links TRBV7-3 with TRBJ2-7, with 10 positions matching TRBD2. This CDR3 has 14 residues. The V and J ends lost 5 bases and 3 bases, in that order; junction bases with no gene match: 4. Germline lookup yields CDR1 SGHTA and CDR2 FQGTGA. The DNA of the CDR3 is TGTGCCAGCAGCCTATCTAGCGGGAGCTACGAGCAGTACTTC. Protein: CASSLSSGSYEQYF.

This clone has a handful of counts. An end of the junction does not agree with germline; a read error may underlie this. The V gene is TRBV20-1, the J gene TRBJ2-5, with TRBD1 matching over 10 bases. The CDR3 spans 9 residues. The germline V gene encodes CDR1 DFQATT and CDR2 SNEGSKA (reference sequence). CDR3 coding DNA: TGCAGTGCTACGGACAGGGGGGACTTC. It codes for CSATDRGDF.

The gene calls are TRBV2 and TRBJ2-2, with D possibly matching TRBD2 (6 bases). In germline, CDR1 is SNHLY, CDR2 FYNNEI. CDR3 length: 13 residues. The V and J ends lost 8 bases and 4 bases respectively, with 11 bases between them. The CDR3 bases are TGTGCCAGCCGGTTAGCGGCCACCGGGGAGCTGTTTTTT. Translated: CASRLAATGELFF.

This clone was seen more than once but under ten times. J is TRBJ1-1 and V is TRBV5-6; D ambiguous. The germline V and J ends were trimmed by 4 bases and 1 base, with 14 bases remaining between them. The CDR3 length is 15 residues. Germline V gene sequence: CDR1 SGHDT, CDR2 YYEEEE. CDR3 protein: CASSPVGGPNTEAFF. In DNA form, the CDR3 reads TGTGCCAGCAGCCCCGTTGGAGGTCCGAACACTGAAGCTTTCTTT.

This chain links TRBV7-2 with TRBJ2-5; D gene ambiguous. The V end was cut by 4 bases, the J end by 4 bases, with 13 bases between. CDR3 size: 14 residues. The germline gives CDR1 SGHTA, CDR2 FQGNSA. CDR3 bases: TGTGCCAGCAGCTCCTCGGCTGGAGTAGAGACCCAGTACTTC. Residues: CASSSSAGVETQYF.

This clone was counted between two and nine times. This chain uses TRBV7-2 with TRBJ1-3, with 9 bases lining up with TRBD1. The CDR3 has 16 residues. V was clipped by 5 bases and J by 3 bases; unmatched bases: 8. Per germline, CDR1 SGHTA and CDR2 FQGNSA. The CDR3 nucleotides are TGTGCCAGCAGCCGCGGGACAGGGTTAGGTGGAAACACCATATATTTT. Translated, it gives CASSRGTGLGGNTIYF. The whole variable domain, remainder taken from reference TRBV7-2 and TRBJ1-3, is GAGVSQSPSNKVTEKGKDVELRCDPISGHTALYWYRQSLGQGLEFLIYFQGNSAPDKSGLPSDRFSAERTGGSVSTLTIQRTQQEDSAVYLCASSRGTGLGGNTIYFGEGSWLTVV.

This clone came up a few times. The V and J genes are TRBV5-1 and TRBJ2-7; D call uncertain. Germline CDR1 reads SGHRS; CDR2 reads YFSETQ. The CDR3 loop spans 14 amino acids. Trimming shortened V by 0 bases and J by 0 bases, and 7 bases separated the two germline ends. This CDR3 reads CASSLVPGSYEQYF. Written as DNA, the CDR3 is TGCGCCAGCAGCTTGGTCCCGGGCTCCTACGAGCAGTACTTC.

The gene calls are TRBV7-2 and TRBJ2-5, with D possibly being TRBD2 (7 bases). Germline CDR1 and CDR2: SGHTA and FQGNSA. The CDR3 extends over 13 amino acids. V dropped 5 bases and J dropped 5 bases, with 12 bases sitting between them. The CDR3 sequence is CASSAGRGETQYF. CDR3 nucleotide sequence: TGTGCCAGCAGCGCAGGGAGGGGGGAGACCCAGTACTTC.

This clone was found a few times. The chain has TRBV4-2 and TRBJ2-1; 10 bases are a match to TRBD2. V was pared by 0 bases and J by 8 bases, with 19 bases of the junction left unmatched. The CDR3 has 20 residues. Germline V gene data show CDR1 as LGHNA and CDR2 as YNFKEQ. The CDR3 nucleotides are TGTGCCAGCAGCCAAGAGCCGGCTAGCGGGAGCTCGGGTCGGAGCGATGAGCAGTTCTTC. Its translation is CASSQEPASGSSGRSDEQFF.

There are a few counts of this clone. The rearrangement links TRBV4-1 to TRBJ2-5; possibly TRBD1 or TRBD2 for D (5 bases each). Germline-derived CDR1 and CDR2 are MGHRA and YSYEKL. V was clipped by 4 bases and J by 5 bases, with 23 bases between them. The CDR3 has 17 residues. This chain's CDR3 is CASSPGRRLGDRETQYF. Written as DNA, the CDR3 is TGCGCCAGCAGCCCCGGACGTAGGCTGGGGGATCGGGAGACCCAGTACTTC.

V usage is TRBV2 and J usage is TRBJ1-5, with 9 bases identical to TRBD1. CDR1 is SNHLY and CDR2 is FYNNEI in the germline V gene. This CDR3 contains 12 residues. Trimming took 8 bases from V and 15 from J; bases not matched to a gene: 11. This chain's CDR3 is CASHLDRGSMHF. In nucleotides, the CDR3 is TGTGCCAGCCATTTGGACAGGGGTTCTATGCATTTT.

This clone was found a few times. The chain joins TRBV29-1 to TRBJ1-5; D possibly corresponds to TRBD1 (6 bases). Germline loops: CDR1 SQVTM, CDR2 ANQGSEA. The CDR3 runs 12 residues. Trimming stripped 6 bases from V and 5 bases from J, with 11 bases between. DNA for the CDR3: TGCAGCGTGAGGGACATCGATCAGCCCCAGCATTTT. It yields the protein CSVRDIDQPQHF. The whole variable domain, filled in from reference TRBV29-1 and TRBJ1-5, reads SAVISQKPSRDICQRGTSLTIQCQVDSQVTMMFWYRQQPGQSLTLIATANQGSEATYESGFVIDKFPISRPNLTFSTLTVSNMSPEDSSIYLCSVRDIDQPQHFGDGTRLSIL.

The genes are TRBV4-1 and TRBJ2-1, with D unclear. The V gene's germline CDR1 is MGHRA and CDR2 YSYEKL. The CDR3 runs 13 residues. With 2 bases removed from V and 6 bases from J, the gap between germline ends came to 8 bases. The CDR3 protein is CASSQLRGNEQFF. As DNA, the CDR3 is TGCGCCAGCAGCCAACTTCGTGGCAATGAGCAGTTCTTC.